The 16 T cell receptor beta chains presented below share a single source sample, sequenced in a study of T-cell memory formation after mild COVID-19. In TCRdb, the 5' RACE reads were re-called with MiXCR into one record per CDR3 protein. The sample includes hundreds of thousands of distinct CDR3 sequences, approximately 15% seen only once; the top ten take about 20%. The sequencing input was PBMCs or a T cell subset sorted from them (not recorded which). These receptors all stem from a man between 18 and 35 years old who had mild COVID-19 (a few samples of this study predate the infection). Cell type and time point are not known.

In its sample, this clonotype was seen once. The rearrangement joins TRBV6-5 to TRBJ2-3, with 10 bases that match TRBD1. The CDR3 spans 14 residues. Germline values: CDR1 MNHEY, CDR2 SVGAGI. After removal of 2 bases from V and 10 bases from J, the junction contained 6 bases not matched to a gene. The CDR3 region is CASSYDRGTGAQYF. CDR3 in DNA: TGTGCCAGCAGTTACGACCGAGGGACAGGGGCGCAGTATTTT.

This clonotype was seen a few times. This sequence joins TRBV20-1 and TRBJ2-5; TRBD2 matches 9 bases. The ends lost 6 bases at V and 5 bases at J; junction bases unmatched: 4. CDR1 DFQATT and CDR2 SNEGSKA come from the germline V gene (reference sequence). The CDR3 extends over 12 amino acids. The CDR3 sequence is CSARGGVETQYF. The CDR3 bases are TGCAGTGCCCGCGGGGGGGTCGAGACCCAGTACTTC.

The rearrangement uses TRBV12-3 or TRBV12-4 and TRBJ1-1; D perhaps matches TRBD1 (5 bases). This CDR3 comprises 15 residues. Trimming shortened V by 3 bases and J by 8 bases, and 19 bases separated the two germline ends. The CDR3 sequence is CASSFYRDSDLEAFF. CDR3 nucleotides: TGTGCCAGCAGTTTTTACCGGGACTCGGATTTAGAAGCTTTCTTT.

The chain joins TRBV7-2 to TRBJ2-2; 10 bases agree with TRBD2. V shed 4 bases, J shed 3 bases, and the junction held 5 bases outside the gene matches. The CDR3 contains 16 residues. Germline V CDR1 and CDR2: SGHTA, FQGNSA. The chain's CDR3 is CASSWTGTSDTGELFF. The CDR3 region has the DNA TGTGCCAGCAGCTGGACCGGGACTAGCGACACCGGGGAGCTGTTTTTT.

This clonotype was recorded a few times. J is TRBJ2-7 and V is TRBV4-3; a weak D match, TRBD1 (5 bases). Trimming cost V 0 bases and J 3 bases, with 18 bases left between them. CDR3 length: 17 amino acids. Germline loops: CDR1 LGHNA, CDR2 YSLEER. Here the CDR3 reads CASSQETGAAQGYEQYF. CDR3 DNA sequence: TGCGCCAGCAGCCAAGAAACTGGGGCGGCCCAGGGCTACGAGCAGTACTTC.

The chain has TRBV9 and TRBJ1-3; D unresolved. V lost 3 bases to trimming and J lost 4 bases, with 14 bases between them. CDR1 and CDR2 from the germline V gene are SGDLS and YYNGEE. The CDR3 runs to 15 residues. CDR3 loop: CASSATGGAGNTIYF. CDR3 coding DNA: TGTGCCAGCAGCGCCACCGGAGGAGCCGGAAACACCATATATTTT.

The chain employs TRBV4-3 and TRBJ1-1, with D uncertain. Germline loops: CDR1 LGHNA, CDR2 YSLEER. There are 13 residues in the CDR3. V lost 5 bases, J lost 1 base, and 8 bases lay in between. The DNA of the CDR3 is TGCGCCAGCAGCGGTCTGGGGAACACTGAAGCTTTCTTT. Encoded protein: CASSGLGNTEAFF.

The V call is TRBV4-2, the J call TRBJ1-1; D call uncertain. This CDR3 has 13 amino acids. Germline-derived CDR1 and CDR2 are LGHNA and YNFKEQ. Trimming left V 8 bases short and J 4 bases short, with 14 bases between. The CDR3 DNA follows: TGTGCCAGCGGCGCGTTGGCAGCCACTGAAGCTTTCTTT. Amino acid sequence: CASGALAATEAFF.

On this clonotype: Possible read error: a much larger clone is one base away. The CDR3 coding sequence is TGTGCCAGCTTACTCCAGACAGGGATAGGCGCTGAAGCTTTCTTT. Its translation: CASLLQTGIGAEAFF. The chain has TRBV18 and TRBJ1-1; 7 bases agree with TRBD1. The CDR3 totals 15 residues. Germline lookup yields CDR1 KGHSH and CDR2 LQKENI. J was trimmed by 6 bases and V by 7 bases; bases with no gene match: 14.

Concerning this clonotype: At one end the junction does not follow the germline gene, possibly because of a read error. The chain has TRBV29-1 and TRBJ1-4, with D tentatively TRBD1 (5 bases). The germline V gene encodes CDR1 SQVTM and CDR2 ANQGSEA. CDR3 length: 11 residues. The CDR3, as DNA: TGCAGTTGTCAGGGAGGTGGTGGTAACATTTTT. Translating it yields CSCQGGGGNIF.

At least ten counts were recorded for this clonotype. The chain combines TRBV20-1 with TRBJ1-2; D ambiguous. The V end was cut by 6 bases, the J end by 6 bases, with 17 bases between. Germline V gene lookup returns CDR1 DFQATT and CDR2 SNEGSKA (reference sequence). This CDR3 has 13 residues. The CDR3 sequence is CSAILHTVDGYTF. The CDR3 coding sequence is TGCAGTGCCATTCTTCACACAGTCGATGGCTACACCTTC.

The V call is TRBV7-3, the J call TRBJ2-5, with TRBD1 matching 8 bases. The ends lost 4 bases at V and 6 bases at J; junction bases unmatched: 4. The CDR3 is made up of 13 amino acids. Germline CDR1 is SGHTA and CDR2 is FQGTGA. CDR3 sequence (DNA): TGTGCCAGCAGCTCCGGACAGGGAAAGACCCAGTACTTC. This sequence encodes CASSSGQGKTQYF.

This clonotype has more than one count but fewer than ten. This chain connects TRBV6-1 to TRBJ2-2; 7 nucleotides align to TRBD1. J lost 0 bases, V lost 3 bases, and 4 bases had no gene match. The CDR3 totals 16 residues. CDR1 is MNHNS, CDR2 SASEGT, per germline. CDR3 sequence reads: CASSDPGTANTGELFF. The CDR3 DNA is TGTGCCAGCAGTGACCCCGGGACAGCGAACACCGGGGAGCTGTTTTTT.

This chain connects TRBV15 to TRBJ2-3; D possibly corresponds to TRBD1 (6 bases). Looked up from germline, CDR1 is LNHNV and CDR2 is YYDKDF (reference sequence). CDR3 length: 12 amino acids. The V gene lost 9 bases and the J gene lost 5 bases, with 12 bases spanning the gap. This chain's CDR3 is CATSPDRDTQYF. DNA for the CDR3: TGTGCCACTTCTCCGGACAGAGATACGCAGTATTTT. The full variable domain, in which reference TRBV15 and TRBJ2-3 provide the parts outside the CDR3, is DAMVIQNPRYQVTQFGKPVTLSCSQTLNHNVMYWYQQKSSQAPKLLFHYYDKDFNNEADTPDNFQSRRPNTSFCFLDIRSPGLGDTAMYLCATSPDRDTQYFGPGTRLTVL.

This clonotype has more than one count but fewer than ten. This rearrangement joins TRBV6-2 or TRBV6-3 to TRBJ2-1; 9 bases fit TRBD2. Trimming removed 2 bases from V and 15 bases from J; junction bases left unmatched: 14. The CDR3 extends over 15 amino acids. Germline V lookup: CDR1 MNHEY, CDR2 SVGEGT. For the CDR3, the DNA is TGTGCCAGCAGTTACCCTCGCGGGGGGGCCTCGAATCTGTTCTTC. This gives the protein CASSYPRGGASNLFF.

The chain links TRBV12-3 or TRBV12-4 to TRBJ2-5; D call uncertain. The length of the CDR3 is 13 residues. V lost 6 bases and J 4 bases, leaving 12 bases between the germline ends. CDR3 coding DNA: TGTGCCAGCAGCCCCGATTGGCGAGAGACCCAGTACTTC. Amino acid sequence: CASSPDWRETQYF.